What follows are 18 T cell receptor beta chains derived from one specimen sequenced in a study of human T cells and chemical hapten exposure. As for time point: patch test 3, about 24 weeks after DPC sensitization. The treatment here: therapeutic diphenylcyclopropenone sensitization with weekly scalp DPC. Unfractionated whole blood was the source from which total RNA was extracted. TCRdb processed the RACE reads anew with MiXCR; each CDR3 protein has one entry. This table holds about 39,000 distinct CDR3 sequences, over 9.5% found once. Sample: whole blood, taken in connection with sensitization to the hapten diphenylcyclopropenone (DPC). The receptors shown here come from a woman between 40 and 50 years old with alopecia areata. Some clones in this sample may be carry-over from other donors' samples.

The chain carries TRBV2 and TRBJ2-1, with 9 bases matching TRBD1. Germline V CDR1 and CDR2: SNHLY, FYNNEI. Unmatched junction bases numbered 4, after V lost 7 bases and J lost 3 bases. The CDR3 consists of 14 residues. In nucleotides, the CDR3 is TGTGCCAGCAATACGGGACAGGGCTACAATGAGCAGTTCTTC. This sequence encodes CASNTGQGYNEQFF.

This clonotype was found a few times. J is TRBJ1-2 and V is TRBV27, with 7 bases aligning to TRBD1. The CDR3 totals 17 residues. Trimming at V came to 5 bases and at J to 1 base, leaving 13 bases not matched to a gene. Germline-derived CDR1 and CDR2 are MNHEY and SMNVEV (reference sequence). This chain's CDR3 is CASSPRDSLTVNYGYTF. The CDR3 DNA is TGTGCCAGCAGTCCGCGGGACAGTCTAACAGTTAACTATGGCTACACCTTC.

This clonotype was picked up a small number of times. The chain carries TRBV5-1 and TRBJ1-3, with D perhaps matching TRBD1 (5 bases). CDR1 is SGHRS and CDR2 is YFSETQ in the germline V gene. There are 15 residues in the CDR3. V lost 1 base and J 2 bases, leaving 10 bases between the germline ends. This CDR3 is CASSLMGVAGNTIYF. For the CDR3, the DNA is TGCGCCAGCAGCTTGATGGGGGTCGCTGGAAACACCATATATTTT.

The rearrangement links TRBV9 to TRBJ2-1; weak D call: TRBD2 (5 bases). Trimming removed 4 bases from V and 3 bases from J, with 14 bases in between. The CDR3 totals 15 residues. CDR1 SGDLS and CDR2 YYNGEE come from the germline V gene. CDR3 nucleotides: TGTGCCAGCAGCCCGAGAGGTAGCGACTACAATGAGCAGTTCTTC. Translation: CASSPRGSDYNEQFF.

Comment on this clonotype: A clone one base away is much larger, so this may be a read error. V usage is TRBV2 and J usage is TRBJ2-2; TRBD2 might be the D (6 bases). Germline CDR1 is SNHLY and CDR2 is FYNNEI. The CDR3 is made up of 14 amino acids. The V and J ends lost 10 bases and 0 bases respectively, with 12 bases between them. CDR3 sequence reads: CANSSATNTGELFF. The CDR3 DNA reads as TGTGCCAACTCTAGCGCTACGAACACCGGGGAGCTGTTTTTT.

This clonotype was observed at least ten times. The rearrangement uses TRBV28 and TRBJ2-7; 10 bases match TRBD1. The length of the CDR3 is 15 residues. The trim removed 5 bases at V and 6 bases at J, leaving 10 bases unmatched. Germline CDR1 MDHEN, CDR2 SYDVKM. CDR3 loop: CASSLTPGQGREQYF. The CDR3 coding sequence is TGTGCCAGCAGTCTCACTCCGGGACAGGGGCGCGAGCAGTACTTC.

This clonotype was observed a handful of times. This rearrangement joins TRBV25-1 to TRBJ2-7, with 7 bases fitting TRBD1. Trimming removed 4 bases from V and 4 bases from J; junction bases left unmatched: 1. The germline V gene has CDR1 MGHDK and CDR2 SYGVNS. This CDR3 contains 12 residues. The CDR3 sequence: CASSGTGYEQYF. The CDR3 coding sequence is TGTGCCAGCAGTGGGACAGGTTACGAGCAGTACTTC.

A remark on this clonotype: A read error may be the cause here, since a much bigger clone is one base away. The V gene is TRBV7-6, the J gene TRBJ2-1; D possibly matches TRBD1 or TRBD2 (5 bases each). CDR3 length: 15 residues. CDR1 SGHVS and CDR2 FNYEAQ come from the germline V gene. CDR3 DNA sequence: TGTGCCAGCAGCGTGCCGGGACGCCTATACAATGAGCGGTTCTTC. As protein: CASSVPGRLYNERFF.

This clonotype has only a few counts. The chain links TRBV3-1 to TRBJ1-1, with a weak D call TRBD1 (6 bases). Germline V gene data show CDR1 as LGHDT and CDR2 as YNNKEL (reference sequence). V shed 1 base and J shed 6 bases, with 18 bases lying between them. The CDR3 consists of 16 residues. As DNA, the CDR3 is TGTGCCAGCAGCCAAGTTTTTGTCGGGGGGCCTTCTGAAGCTTTCTTT. Amino acids: CASSQVFVGGPSEAFF.

This clonotype was seen many times. The chain carries TRBV19 and TRBJ1-4; unclear D gene. V lost 5 bases and J lost 5, with 12 bases in between. Germline CDR1 reads LNHDA; CDR2 reads SQIVND (reference sequence). The CDR3 is made up of 14 amino acids. The CDR3 region has the DNA TGTGCCAGTAGTCTCCGGGCTTTAAATGAAAAACTGTTTTTT. It is translated as CASSLRALNEKLFF.

This clonotype has just a few counts. The chain recombines TRBV29-1 with TRBJ2-7, with 12 nucleotides matching TRBD2. Germline loops: CDR1 SQVTM, CDR2 ANQGSEA. The ends lost 4 bases at V and 3 bases at J; junction bases unmatched: 7. The CDR3 runs 15 residues. DNA of the CDR3: TGCAGCGTTGCGCTAGCGGGGGGGCCTCTCTACGAGCAGTACTTC. Translated: CSVALAGGPLYEQYF.

This clonotype was found many times. The chain combines TRBV9 with TRBJ2-5; D could derive from TRBD1 or TRBD2 (5 bases each). V was shortened by 4 bases and J by 4 bases, with 17 bases between the two germline ends. CDR1 SGDLS and CDR2 YYNGEE come from the germline V gene. This CDR3 comprises 15 residues. DNA of the CDR3: TGTGCCAGCAGCCCCGGGGCAGCGGAGCGAGAGACCCAGTACTTC. Its translation is CASSPGAAERETQYF.

In its sample, this clonotype is medium-sized. The chain couples TRBV2 to TRBJ2-5; D unresolved. V was shortened by 8 bases and J by 0 bases, with 10 bases between the two germline ends. The CDR3 is 13 amino acids. CDR1 is SNHLY, CDR2 FYNNEI, per germline. This CDR3 is CASLDRYQETQYF. CDR3 nucleotide sequence: TGTGCCAGCCTGGACCGATACCAAGAGACCCAGTACTTC.

The chain links TRBV6-5 to TRBJ2-2, with 9 bases identical to TRBD1. The CDR3 runs to 16 residues. V lost 7 bases to trimming and J lost 4 bases; unmatched junction nucleotides: 10. CDR1 and CDR2 from the germline V gene are MNHEY and SVGAGI. The CDR3 nucleotides read TGTGCCAGCACCCCAAGGGGACAGGGTTTCACCGGGGAGCTGTTTTTT. Translation: CASTPRGQGFTGELFF.

This clonotype was seen a handful of times. This chain uses TRBV12-3 or TRBV12-4 with TRBJ1-4, with D tentatively TRBD1 (6 bases). There are 12 residues in the CDR3. V was cut by 8 bases and J by 7 bases, with 11 bases left in between. CDR3 in DNA: TGTGCCAGCGCCAAGGGGGTTGAAAAACTGTTTTTT. As protein: CASAKGVEKLFF.

This chain connects TRBV20-1 to TRBJ1-2; weak D call: TRBD1 (5 bases). V lost 5 bases, J lost 6 bases, and 13 bases lay in between. Germline CDR1 is DFQATT and CDR2 is SNEGSKA (reference sequence). The CDR3 spans 12 residues. In nucleotides, the CDR3 is TGCAGTGCTTCCCCGGTGGGGGATGGCTACACCTTC. Translating gives CSASPVGDGYTF.

The V and J genes are TRBV7-3 and TRBJ2-1, with TRBD1 identical over 9 bases. Trimming cost V 4 bases and J 1 base; bases outside gene matches: 8. The germline V gene has CDR1 SGHTA and CDR2 FQGTGA. CDR3 length: 17 residues. CDR3 DNA sequence: TGTGCCAGCAGCTCAATAAAAGGACAGGGGTCCTACAATGAGCAGTTCTTC. It translates to CASSSIKGQGSYNEQFF.

This clonotype occurred many times. V and J are TRBV11-2 and TRBJ2-3; perhaps TRBD2 as D (6 bases). The germline V gene encodes CDR1 SGHAT and CDR2 FQNNGV. V lost 5 bases and J 5 bases, leaving 8 bases between the germline ends. There are 12 residues in the CDR3. As DNA, the CDR3 is TGTGCCAGCAGCGAGGGACTAGATACGCAGTATTTT. Translating it yields CASSEGLDTQYF.